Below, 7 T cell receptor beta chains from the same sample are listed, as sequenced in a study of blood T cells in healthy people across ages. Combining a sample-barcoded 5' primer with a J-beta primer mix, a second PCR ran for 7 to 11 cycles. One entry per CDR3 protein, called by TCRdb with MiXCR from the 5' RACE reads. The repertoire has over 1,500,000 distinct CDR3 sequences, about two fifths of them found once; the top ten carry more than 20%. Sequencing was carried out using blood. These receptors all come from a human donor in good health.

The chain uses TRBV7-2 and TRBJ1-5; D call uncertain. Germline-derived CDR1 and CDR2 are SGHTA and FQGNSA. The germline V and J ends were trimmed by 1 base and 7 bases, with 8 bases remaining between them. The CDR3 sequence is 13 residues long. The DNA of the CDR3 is TGTGCCAGCAGCTTAGGGGCGGAGCAGCCCCAGCATTTT. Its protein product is CASSLGAEQPQHF.

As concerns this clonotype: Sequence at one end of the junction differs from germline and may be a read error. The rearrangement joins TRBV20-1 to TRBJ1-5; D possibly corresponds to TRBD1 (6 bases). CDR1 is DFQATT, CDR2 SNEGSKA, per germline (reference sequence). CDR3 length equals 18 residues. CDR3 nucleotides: TGCAGTGCTGCCCACTTATACAGGGACCCTAATAGCAATCAGCTCCAGCATTTT. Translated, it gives CSAAHLYRDPNSNQLQHF.

The CDR3 is CASSLPGTAILETQYF. The CDR3 coding sequence is TGTGCCAGCAGCCTGCCCGGGACAGCTATTTTGGAGACCCAGTACTTC. V and J are TRBV5-6 and TRBJ2-7; 7 bases agree with TRBD1. The J call is in doubt because the DNA end fits TRBJ2-5 better. CDR1 and CDR2 (germline): SGHDT, YYEEEE. This CDR3 is 16 amino acids long.

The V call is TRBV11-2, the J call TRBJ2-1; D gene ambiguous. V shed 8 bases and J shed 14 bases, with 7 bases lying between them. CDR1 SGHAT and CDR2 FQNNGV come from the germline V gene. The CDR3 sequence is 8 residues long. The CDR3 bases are TGTGCCAGCGGGAAGGAGTTCTTC. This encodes CASGKEFF.

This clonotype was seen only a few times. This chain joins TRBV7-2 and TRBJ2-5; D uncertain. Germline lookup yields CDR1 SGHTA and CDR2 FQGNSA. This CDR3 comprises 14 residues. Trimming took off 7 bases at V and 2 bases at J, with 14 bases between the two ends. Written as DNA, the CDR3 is TGTGCCAGCACCCCCTGGGCGTCACAAGAGACCCAGTACTTC. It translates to CASTPWASQETQYF.

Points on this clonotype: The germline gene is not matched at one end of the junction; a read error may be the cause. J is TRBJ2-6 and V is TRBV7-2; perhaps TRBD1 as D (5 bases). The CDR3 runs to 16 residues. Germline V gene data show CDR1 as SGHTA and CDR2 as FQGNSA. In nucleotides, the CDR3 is TGTGCCAGCAGCCCCAAAGGGCTGACTGGGGCCAACGTCCGGACTTTC. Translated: CASSPKGLTGANVRTF.

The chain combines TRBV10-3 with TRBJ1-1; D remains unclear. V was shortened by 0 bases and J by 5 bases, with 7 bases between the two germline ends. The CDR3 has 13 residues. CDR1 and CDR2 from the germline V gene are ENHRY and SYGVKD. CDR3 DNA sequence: TGTGCCATCAGTGAGTCGTGGGGAACTGAAGCTTTCTTT. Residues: CAISESWGTEAFF.